The clone carrying this T cell receptor (beta chain) was seen more than once but under ten times. The antigen is undetermined. The data originate from a study of T-cell memory formation after mild COVID-19. Study at large: Largely, TCR clusters stayed within a single donor.

This CDR3 comprises 16 residues. With 8 bases removed from V and 5 bases from J, the gap between germline ends came to 21 bases. CDR1 and CDR2 from the germline V gene are MNHEY and SVGEGT. A single record per CDR3 protein comes from TCRdb applying MiXCR to the 5' RACE reads. Of about 360,000 distinct CDR3 sequences listed, about an eighth are singletons. Study-wide findings and caveats: CD4+ contracting clones were found mainly in CM and EM, and CD8+ ones in EMRA.

Sequencing input: PBMCs or a T cell subset sorted from them (not recorded which). This clonotype originated in a man between 18 and 29 years old who had mild COVID-19 (a few samples of this study predate the infection). Cell type and time point are not known. The rearrangement uses TRBV6-2 or TRBV6-3 and TRBJ2-2; D may be TRBD1 (6 bases). This chain's CDR3 is CASSPLGAVLTGELFF. The CDR3 DNA follows: TGTGCCAGCTCCCCCTTGGGGGCGGTTCTGACCGGGGAGCTGTTTTTT.